Listed below are T cell receptor beta chains from one sample, sequenced in a study of lymphopenia after photon versus proton radiotherapy. Measured with immunoSEQ multiplex PCR; TCRdb has only the in-frame clones, and not every one. The table shows 55,000 to 70,000 clones, with roughly 90% occurring only once. The specimen comprised peripheral blood, sampled from a patient treated with photon-based radiotherapy. The receptors stem from a woman between 65 and 79 years old with pancreatic cancer. Each CDR3 is given without its conserved first and last residue. The order of the fields is CDR3 protein, J gene, clone size, V gene. Where a row states a size, it is once, few, many or the class of an expanded clone; other rows omit it.

ASSPRAGPDNEQF | TRBJ2-1 | . | TRBV7-2
ASSLAGGSGNTIY | TRBJ1-3 | once | TRBV5-4
ASSLGAGVGYEQF | TRBJ2-1 | . | TRBV5-6
AISAGSETQY | TRBJ2-5 | . | TRBV10-3
ASSLDVSFYGYT | TRBJ1-2 | once | TRBV5-5
ASTPPRWLFGQPQH | TRBJ1-5 | . | TRBV7-4
AISPQGVPGYT | TRBJ1-2 | . | TRBV10-3
AISERVDEQY | TRBJ2-7 | . | TRBV10-3
AWSKGGVGNQPQH | TRBJ1-5 | . | TRBV30
ASSLDRGAETQY | TRBJ2-5 | . | TRBV5-1
ASRFDSEVWNTEAF | TRBJ1-1 | . | TRBV6-6
ASSLIGGGVSGANVLT | TRBJ2-6 | . | TRBV7-8
ACLPRAGSDSGNTIY | TRBJ1-3 | . | TRBV30
ASSQYGGETQY | TRBJ2-5 | . | TRBV14
ASSGTGGDSNEKLF | TRBJ1-4 | . | TRBV5-4
ASSLESTSGRVPYEQY | TRBJ2-7 | . | TRBV7-8
ASSKGPLETQY | TRBJ2-5 | . | TRBV19
ASKNRGAAAFLTDTQY | TRBJ2-3 | . | TRBV6-4
ASSLARGGYGYT | TRBJ1-2 | . | TRBV7-2
ASSLASGSSNQPQH | TRBJ1-5 | . | TRBV5-6
AISRGQGSTDTQY | TRBJ2-3 | . | TRBV10-3
ASSQDGATNYEQY | TRBJ2-7 | once | TRBV4-3
ASSEPRTKKIGQPQH | TRBJ1-5 | . | TRBV6-1
ASSRPGQRTYEQY | . | . | TRBV28
ASSSPFNYEQY | TRBJ2-7 | . | TRBV7-2
ASTEADTQY | TRBJ2-3 | . | TRBV7-2
ASSQGLSGDEQF | TRBJ2-1 | . | TRBV4-3
ASSLSTGTGGEQY | TRBJ2-7 | . | TRBV18
ASSSPGRRGGEQY | TRBJ2-7 | . | TRBV28
ASSAGQLPYEQY | TRBJ2-7 | . | TRBV9
AIKGKAAFTTDTQY | TRBJ2-3 | . | TRBV10-3
ASSTEDLAAYEQY | TRBJ2-7 | few | TRBV5-5
ASSLASGSGFNTGELF | TRBJ2-2 | few | TRBV7-6
ASSTDRGHKVNYGYT | TRBJ1-2 | . | TRBV9
ASSSYPLALGELF | TRBJ2-2 | . | TRBV27
AISVLPSETTGELF | TRBJ2-2 | once | TRBV10-3
ASSAGLAGVETQY | TRBJ2-5 | . | TRBV9
AITGDGYGYT | TRBJ1-2 | . | TRBV10-3
SATQGVYAF | TRBJ1-1 | once | TRBV20-1
ACRQGSTDTQY | TRBJ2-3 | once | TRBV30
ASSFLGTSVNEQF | TRBJ2-1 | . | TRBV7-3
ASDGGSGGYEQY | TRBJ2-7 | . | TRBV28
ASSYNSYEQY | TRBJ2-7 | . | TRBV13
ASKSQGGSYEQY | TRBJ2-7 | . | TRBV6-5
ASSPQARYNEQF | TRBJ2-1 | . | TRBV18
ASSLVAGASYNEQF | TRBJ2-1 | . | TRBV27
ASSQDVQGPENNYGYT | TRBJ1-2 | . | TRBV4-3